Shown below are 25 T cell receptor beta chains from a single sample sequenced in a study of control samples from healthy donors and cancer patients. Some clones are missing from TCRdb's copy, which holds only in-frame ones; the method was immunoSEQ multiplex PCR. The sample includes 100,000 to 150,000 clones, about 88% of them seen just once. The sequenced material came from blood. Receptor source: a man aged 45-65 years in good health.

This chain connects TRBV6-1 to TRBJ2-1; 10 bases agree with TRBD2. Germline V gene data show CDR1 as MNHNS and CDR2 as SASEGT. V shed 0 bases, J shed 4 bases, and the junction held 0 bases outside the gene matches. The CDR3 length is 15 residues. The CDR3 DNA reads as TGTGCCAGCAGTGAAGCTAGCGGGGGGTACAATGAGCAGTTCTTC. Translated, it gives CASSEASGGYNEQFF.

This clone has only a few counts. The chain carries TRBV14 and TRBJ2-1; no firm D call. Germline V gives CDR1 SGHDN, CDR2 FVKESK. The CDR3 is 11 amino acids. The V gene lost 4 bases and the J gene lost 3 bases, with 1 base spanning the gap. This CDR3 reads CASSLYNEQFF. The CDR3 nucleotides read TGTGCCAGCAGCCTCTACAATGAGCAGTTCTTC.

V usage is TRBV28 and J usage is TRBJ2-3; 7 bases agree with TRBD2. V shed 6 bases and J 4 bases; nucleotides not matched to a gene: 10. The CDR3 runs to 15 residues. Germline V CDR1 and CDR2: MDHEN, SYDVKM. DNA for the CDR3: TGTGCCAGCAGCAATACGGCGGGAGCGGCAGATACGCAGTATTTT. Its translation is CASSNTAGAADTQYF.

The V and J genes are TRBV6-5 and TRBJ1-2; no clear D gene. V was pared by 10 bases and J by 1 base, with 16 bases between. The CDR3 is 14 amino acids. Germline CDR1 and CDR2: MNHEY and SVGAGI. In DNA form, the CDR3 reads TGTGCCACACAGAGGGCACAGAGTAACTATGGCTACACCTTC. As protein: CATQRAQSNYGYTF.

The gene calls are TRBV5-4 and TRBJ1-1; D remains unclear. V lost 2 bases to trimming and J lost 0 bases, with 8 bases between them. Germline CDR1 SGHNT, CDR2 YYREEE (reference sequence). The CDR3 consists of 14 residues. CDR3 in amino acids: CASSFYTLNTEAFF. Written as DNA, the CDR3 is TGTGCCAGCAGCTTTTACACCTTGAACACTGAAGCTTTCTTT.

This chain connects TRBV10-3 to TRBJ1-1; no reliable D call. This CDR3 is built from 13 residues. Trimming took off 0 bases at V and 3 bases at J, with 5 bases between the two ends. CDR1 is ENHRY and CDR2 is SYGVKD in the germline V gene. DNA of the CDR3: TGTGCCATCAGTGAGTCCCGACACACTGAAGCTTTCTTT. Its protein is CAISESRHTEAFF.

The chain couples TRBV4-1 to TRBJ1-5, with D unresolved. Trimming pared 4 bases from V and 3 bases from J, leaving 10 bases between. The CDR3 runs to 14 residues. In germline, CDR1 is MGHRA, CDR2 YSYEKL. As DNA, the CDR3 is TGCGCCAGCAGCCCAACCGGGGACAATCAGCCCCAGCATTTT. As protein: CASSPTGDNQPQHF.

The V gene is TRBV6-5, the J gene TRBJ1-5; perhaps TRBD1 as D (6 bases). V lost 6 bases to trimming and J lost 9 bases, with 12 bases between them. This CDR3 contains 12 residues. The V gene's germline CDR1 is MNHEY and CDR2 SVGAGI. The CDR3 here is CASRQGFRPQHF. DNA for the CDR3: TGTGCCAGCAGGCAGGGGTTTCGGCCCCAGCATTTT.

This clone was seen only once. The CDR3 protein is CASSSGGSKPTQYF. CDR3 DNA: TGTGCCAGCAGCTCCGGGGGTTCGAAACCAACGCAGTATTTT. The V gene is TRBV11-3, the J gene TRBJ2-3, with D possibly matching TRBD2 (6 bases). V lost 4 bases and J lost 9, with 17 bases in between. The CDR3 has 14 amino acids. Germline V gene data show CDR1 as SGHNT and CDR2 as YENEEA.

The V gene is TRBV18, the J gene TRBJ2-7; 12 nucleotides line up with TRBD2. The CDR3 loop spans 15 amino acids. With 3 bases clipped from V and 3 bases from J, the junction kept 3 bases outside the gene matches. Germline V gene data show CDR1 as KGHSH and CDR2 as LQKENI. The CDR3 DNA reads as TGTGCCAGCTCACCTGGACTAGCGGGGAACTACGAGCAGTACTTC. Amino acids: CASSPGLAGNYEQYF.

This sequence joins TRBV7-2 and TRBJ2-5; 9 nucleotides agree with TRBD1. In germline, CDR1 is SGHTA, CDR2 FQGNSA. J was trimmed by 9 bases and V by 5 bases; bases with no gene match: 13. This CDR3 has 15 residues. CDR3 amino acids: CASSKRDREVSSQYF. Here the CDR3 DNA reads TGTGCCAGCAGCAAGAGGGACAGGGAGGTTTCGTCCCAGTACTTC.

The CDR3 sequence is CASSPNDRWITDTQYF. Written as DNA, the CDR3 is TGTGCCAGCAGCCCAAATGACAGGTGGATCACAGATACGCAGTATTTT. The V and J genes are TRBV28 and TRBJ2-3, with TRBD1 as a possible D gene (6 bases). This CDR3 spans 16 amino acids. Per germline, CDR1 MDHEN and CDR2 SYDVKM. Trimming took 6 bases from V and 2 from J, leaving 18 bases between them. The full variable domain, completed using reference TRBV28 and TRBJ2-3, is DVKVTQSSRYLVKRTGEKVFLECVQDMDHENMFWYRQDPGLGLRLIYFSYDVKMKEKGDIPEGYSVSREKKERFSLILESASTNQTSMYLCASSPNDRWITDTQYFGPGTRLTVL.

V gene TRBV5-1 combines with J gene TRBJ2-7; D remains unclear. Germline V CDR1 and CDR2: SGHRS, YFSETQ. The CDR3 extends over 14 amino acids. V was clipped by 1 base and J by 6 bases, with 14 bases between them. CDR3 nucleotide sequence: TGCGCCAGCAGCTTGTACGGGCCCCCGGGCGAGCAGTACTTC. It encodes CASSLYGPPGEQYF.

This clone was observed once. The chain uses TRBV18 and TRBJ2-5; D remains ambiguous. The CDR3 sequence is 15 residues long. The germline V gene encodes CDR1 KGHSH and CDR2 LQKENI. V was pared by 1 base and J by 2 bases, with 11 bases between. CDR3 sequence reads: CASSPLLGQQETQYF. The CDR3 DNA reads TGTGCCAGCTCACCACTTCTAGGGCAACAAGAGACCCAGTACTTC.

The chain is built from TRBV18 and TRBJ2-5; D gene ambiguous. The length of the CDR3 is 13 residues. Germline assignment: CDR1 KGHSH and CDR2 LQKENI. The V and J ends lost 3 bases and 5 bases respectively, with 10 bases between them. This CDR3 is CASSPALSETQYF. The CDR3 nucleotides read TGTGCCAGCTCACCGGCCCTGTCGGAGACCCAGTACTTC.

The gene calls are TRBV27 and TRBJ2-1; D could derive from TRBD1 or TRBD2 (5 bases each). This CDR3 has 16 amino acids. Trimming shortened V by 8 bases and J by 0 bases, and 17 bases separated the two germline ends. Germline V lookup: CDR1 MNHEY, CDR2 SMNVEV (reference sequence). CDR3 region: CASLRDPGSSYNEQFF. The CDR3 region has the DNA TGTGCCAGCCTCCGGGATCCAGGGAGCTCCTACAATGAGCAGTTCTTC.

This clone was picked up one time. This chain joins TRBV5-1 and TRBJ2-1; unclear D gene. Germline lookup yields CDR1 SGHRS and CDR2 YFSETQ. This CDR3 spans 15 amino acids. V was cut by 0 bases and J by 5 bases, with 12 bases left in between. CDR3 nucleotides: TGCGCCAGCAGCTTGGCTAGTTCTGGCAACAATGAGCAGTTCTTC. Translating it yields CASSLASSGNNEQFF.

This clone was counted a single time. The V gene is TRBV7-9, the J gene TRBJ2-3; D is undetermined. Trimming shortened V by 3 bases and J by 2 bases, and 9 bases separated the two germline ends. The CDR3 consists of 14 residues. CDR1 SEHNR and CDR2 FQNEAQ come from the germline V gene (reference sequence). CDR3 sequence: CASSFGIDTDTQYF. The CDR3 coding sequence is TGTGCCAGCAGCTTTGGCATCGACACAGATACGCAGTATTTT.

This clone has only a few counts. The chain couples TRBV4-1 to TRBJ2-3; TRBD2 matches at 8 bases. Germline CDR1 reads MGHRA; CDR2 reads YSYEKL. This CDR3 has 14 residues. Trimming took 4 bases from V and 9 from J; bases not matched to a gene: 9. As DNA, the CDR3 is TGCGCCAGCAGCCGAACCCTAGCGGGCGAGACGCAGTATTTT. Residues: CASSRTLAGETQYF.

CDR3: CASSVGQLGYTF. CDR3 nucleotide sequence: TGTGCCAGCAGCGTAGGACAGCTGGGCTACACCTTC. This chain uses TRBV9 with TRBJ1-2, with TRBD1 as a possible D gene (5 bases). This CDR3 comprises 12 residues. The V gene lost 0 bases and the J gene lost 8 bases, with 8 bases spanning the gap. Germline assignment: CDR1 SGDLS and CDR2 YYNGEE.

The chain joins TRBV20-1 to TRBJ2-7; TRBD1 or TRBD2 may be the D gene (5 bases each). CDR1 is DFQATT, CDR2 SNEGSKA, per germline (reference sequence). The length of the CDR3 is 16 residues. The V end lost 6 bases, the J end lost 5 bases, and 26 bases lay between the germline ends. The CDR3 region is CSASRGFSDSWHEQYF. The CDR3 DNA is TGCAGTGCGAGTCGGGGCTTCTCCGACTCTTGGCACGAGCAGTACTTC.

The chain joins TRBV2 to TRBJ1-1, with 8 bases that match TRBD1. Trimming took 6 bases from V and 4 from J; bases not matched to a gene: 16. The V gene's germline CDR1 is SNHLY and CDR2 FYNNEI. The CDR3 length is 17 residues. CDR3 bases: TGTGCCAGCAGCTATGGACAGGGTAGGGAAAGGGGCACTGAAGCTTTCTTT. This sequence encodes CASSYGQGRERGTEAFF.

This clone was observed a few times. This chain uses TRBV4-2 with TRBJ1-2, with 9 nucleotides matching TRBD1. Germline V gene sequence: CDR1 LGHNA, CDR2 YNFKEQ. The V segment lost 4 bases and the J segment 5 bases; nucleotides outside the gene matches: 11. The CDR3 is made up of 16 amino acids. CDR3 loop: CASSREGGTGIYGYTF. The CDR3 DNA is TGTGCCAGCAGCCGAGAGGGCGGGACAGGGATATATGGCTACACCTTC.

The chain couples TRBV24-1 to TRBJ2-3; TRBD1 agrees at 7 bases. The germline CDR1 and CDR2 sequences are KGHDR and SFDVKD. The CDR3 sequence is 14 residues long. The V segment lost 8 bases and the J segment 5 bases; nucleotides outside the gene matches: 9. The CDR3 reads CATTSRQGEDTQYF. For the CDR3, the DNA is TGTGCCACCACCTCTAGACAGGGCGAAGATACGCAGTATTTT.

The V and J genes are TRBV11-2 and TRBJ2-1; D is perhaps TRBD1 (7 bases). V was clipped by 2 bases and J by 4 bases, with 12 bases between them. The CDR3 consists of 15 residues. Germline loops: CDR1 SGHAT, CDR2 FQNNGV. CDR3 residues: CASSLSAGQYNEQFF. The DNA of the CDR3 is TGTGCCAGCAGCTTATCGGCGGGACAGTACAATGAGCAGTTCTTC.